Each of the 24 T cell receptor beta chains below was sequenced from the same sample in a study of shared clonotypes between healthy human individuals. Only in-frame clones appear in the TCRdb table, and some are missing; sequencing was by immunoSEQ multiplex PCR. The sample comprises around 2.5 million clones, roughly 93% of which are singletons, and 0.36% rests with the top ten. Sequencing was carried out using naive CD4+ T cells from PBMCs. Subset described: CD45RA+ positively selected. These receptor sequences come from a man between 18 and 35 years old in good health. Some clones in this sample may be carry-over from other donors' samples.

V gene TRBV5-5 combines with J gene TRBJ2-3; D gene unclear. The CDR3 is 13 amino acids. Per the germline V gene, CDR1 is SGHKS and CDR2 is YYEKEE (reference sequence). Trimming stripped 1 base from V and 9 bases from J, with 12 bases between. CDR3 bases: TGTGCCAGCAGCTTGATGGAGATAGACACGCAGTATTTT. Translating it yields CASSLMEIDTQYF.

This clone was observed a single time. The rearrangement joins TRBV5-1 to TRBJ1-1, with D hard to call. This CDR3 is 14 amino acids long. The V gene's germline CDR1 is SGHRS and CDR2 YFSETQ. V was shortened by 5 bases and J by 1 base, with 12 bases between the two germline ends. DNA for the CDR3: TGCGCCAGCAGAATATCCCACCCGAACACTGAAGCTTTCTTT. Translating gives CASRISHPNTEAFF.

Note on this clone: In the same sample, other DNA sequences code for this CDR3. The chain combines TRBV28 with TRBJ2-1; a weak D match, TRBD2 (5 bases). In germline, CDR1 is MDHEN, CDR2 SYDVKM. The CDR3 spans 12 residues. The V end lost 6 bases, the J end lost 4 bases, and 7 bases lay between the germline ends. The CDR3 DNA reads as TGTGCCAGCAGCGGACTGTACAATGAGCAGTTCTTC. This encodes CASSGLYNEQFF.

The V call is TRBV10-3, the J call TRBJ1-5; D is uncertain. This CDR3 comprises 16 residues. Germline values: CDR1 ENHRY, CDR2 SYGVKD. The germline V and J ends were trimmed by 0 bases and 1 base, with 10 bases remaining between them. CDR3 DNA sequence: TGTGCCATCAGTGAGTCTGCAAAAATAAGCAATCAGCCCCAGCATTTT. The encoded protein is CAISESAKISNQPQHF.

This clone was found once. In the same sample, other DNA sequences code for this CDR3. V usage is TRBV28 and J usage is TRBJ2-7; 8 bases fit TRBD2. The length of the CDR3 is 14 residues. CDR1 and CDR2 from the germline V gene are MDHEN and SYDVKM. The V segment lost 4 bases and the J segment 2 bases; nucleotides outside the gene matches: 4. This chain's CDR3 is CASSSGTRTYEQYF. For the CDR3, the DNA is TGTGCCAGCAGTTCCGGGACTAGGACCTACGAGCAGTACTTC.

On this clone itself: The sample holds other DNA sequences that translate to the same CDR3. The rearrangement uses TRBV18 and TRBJ2-3; D remains unclear. With 0 bases removed from V and 5 bases from J, the gap between germline ends came to 6 bases. The V gene's germline CDR1 is KGHSH and CDR2 LQKENI. The CDR3 spans 13 residues. The CDR3 sequence is CASSPPSGDTQYF. The CDR3 coding sequence is TGTGCCAGCTCACCACCCTCTGGAGATACGCAGTATTTT.

The chain carries TRBV18 and TRBJ2-4, with D uncertain. V was trimmed by 6 bases and J by 8 bases, leaving 17 bases between them. CDR3 length equals 14 residues. Germline V gene sequence: CDR1 KGHSH, CDR2 LQKENI. CDR3 coding DNA: TGTGCCAGCTCGCTCTACCGGGCCCCGGACATTCAGTACTTC. Amino acids: CASSLYRAPDIQYF.

The V and J genes are TRBV19 and TRBJ2-2; TRBD1 aligns across 10 bases. Germline V CDR1 and CDR2: LNHDA, SQIVND (reference sequence). V trimming: 5 bases; J trimming: 1 base; junction bases outside the gene matches: 1. The CDR3 is made up of 15 amino acids. The CDR3 DNA sequence: TGTGCCAGTAGTTGGACAGGGGGGAACACCGGGGAGCTGTTTTTT. Translation: CASSWTGGNTGELFF.

The count of this clone is one. The junction differs from germline at one of its ends, possibly a read error. The genes are TRBV2 and TRBJ2-7; possibly TRBD1 for D (6 bases). Germline CDR1 SNHLY, CDR2 FYNNEI. This CDR3 spans 13 amino acids. The CDR3 nucleotides are TGTGCCAGCAGTGAAATAGCGTCCGACAGGATTATTTTC. Translation gives CASSEIASDRIIF.

The chain employs TRBV9 and TRBJ2-2, with D hard to call. The CDR3 totals 17 residues. Trimming removed 2 bases at V and 3 bases at J, with 17 bases between. Germline-derived CDR1 and CDR2 are SGDLS and YYNGEE. In DNA form, the CDR3 reads TGTGCCAGCAGCGTGAATTCCCGGAGTTGGGACACCGGGGAGCTGTTTTTT. Translating it yields CASSVNSRSWDTGELFF.

J is TRBJ2-7 and V is TRBV11-2; D might be TRBD2 (6 bases). The CDR3 runs 14 residues. V was clipped by 1 base and J by 0 bases, with 7 bases between them. From germline, CDR1 is SGHAT and CDR2 FQNNGV. The CDR3 loop reads CASSLVGSSYEQYF. The CDR3 nucleotides are TGTGCCAGCAGCTTAGTCGGGAGCTCCTACGAGCAGTACTTC.

The chain carries TRBV21-1 and TRBJ1-5. TRBV21-1 is reported as a pseudogene. The CDR3 contains 12 residues. CDR3 coding DNA: TGTGCCAGCAGACTTAACAATCAGCCCCAGCATTTT. The encoded protein is CASRLNNQPQHF.

V and J are TRBV15 and TRBJ2-4; the D is unclear. This CDR3 spans 14 amino acids. Trimming removed 7 bases from V and 0 bases from J, with 10 bases in between. CDR1 LNHNV and CDR2 YYDKDF come from the germline V gene (reference sequence). The CDR3 nucleotides are TGTGCCACCACCCTCGGTCTAGCCAAAAACATTCAGTACTTC. Amino acid sequence: CATTLGLAKNIQYF.

This clone was found once. V usage is TRBV30 and J usage is TRBJ2-1; D assignment may be TRBD1 or TRBD2 (5 bases each). V was trimmed by 2 bases and J by 5 bases, leaving 16 bases between them. The germline V gene encodes CDR1 GTSNPN and CDR2 SVGIG (reference sequence). The CDR3 spans 15 residues. The CDR3 DNA reads as TGTGCCTGGAGTTTATGGGACGGAACGCACAATGAGCAGTTCTTC. This translates into CAWSLWDGTHNEQFF.

In regard to this clone: This specimen includes other DNA sequences encoding the same CDR3. V is TRBV5-1 and J is TRBJ2-7; no definite D call. CDR1 is SGHRS and CDR2 is YFSETQ in the germline V gene. The CDR3 has 11 amino acids. With 0 bases removed from V and 5 bases from J, the gap between germline ends came to 3 bases. DNA for the CDR3: TGCGCCAGCAGCTTGGGGAACGAGCAGTACTTC. This encodes CASSLGNEQYF. The whole variable domain, remainder taken from reference TRBV5-1 and TRBJ2-7, is KAGVTQTPRYLIKTRGQQVTLSCSPISGHRSVSWYQQTPGQGLQFLFEYFSETQRNKGNFPGRFSGRQFSNSRSEMNVSTLELGDSALYLCASSLGNEQYFGPGTRLTVT.

The gene calls are TRBV5-1 and TRBJ2-1, with TRBD2 matching over 12 bases. Trimming took 0 bases from V and 3 from J; bases not matched to a gene: 4. The CDR3 has 17 amino acids. Germline loops: CDR1 SGHRS, CDR2 YFSETQ. The CDR3 spells CASSLGLAGAVYNEQFF. DNA of the CDR3: TGCGCCAGCAGCTTGGGACTAGCGGGAGCTGTCTACAATGAGCAGTTCTTC.

The chain carries TRBV28 and TRBJ2-5; tentative D call: TRBD2 (6 bases). The J call is in doubt because the DNA end fits TRBJ2-7 better. This CDR3 is 13 amino acids long. Germline CDR1 is MDHEN and CDR2 is SYDVKM. Here the CDR3 reads CASRTGLLYEQYF. In nucleotides, the CDR3 is TGTGCCAGCAGAACGGGACTCCTATACGAGCAGTACTTC.

The rearrangement uses TRBV11-1 and TRBJ2-3, with 12 bases identical to TRBD2. The CDR3 contains 16 residues. V gave up 0 bases and J gave up 7 bases; unmatched junction bases: 5. From germline, CDR1 is SGHAT and CDR2 FQDESV (reference sequence). CDR3 in amino acids: CASSLARTSGINTQYF. Here the CDR3 DNA reads TGTGCCAGCAGCTTAGCTAGGACTAGCGGGATTAATACGCAGTATTTT.

The chain joins TRBV7-3 to TRBJ2-1; D is possibly TRBD2 (5 bases). V lost 5 bases to trimming and J lost 0 bases, with 11 bases between them. From germline, CDR1 is SGHTA and CDR2 FQGTGA. This CDR3 has 15 amino acids. The CDR3 DNA reads as TGTGCCAGCAGCCCCGCGGGCGGCTCCTACAATGAGCAGTTCTTC. The encoded protein is CASSPAGGSYNEQFF.

The gene calls are TRBV30 and TRBJ1-4; D is perhaps TRBD1 (5 bases). V lost 2 bases, J lost 4 bases, and 8 bases lay in between. The CDR3 is 13 amino acids. The germline gives CDR1 GTSNPN, CDR2 SVGIG (reference sequence). The DNA for the CDR3 is TGTGCCTGGAGTATTGGACATAATGAAAAACTGTTTTTT. This translates into CAWSIGHNEKLFF.

The CDR3 loop is CASSWTGRGTDTQYF. The CDR3 region has the DNA TGTGCCAGCAGCTGGACGGGCCGGGGCACAGATACGCAGTATTTT. This rearrangement joins TRBV11-3 to TRBJ2-3; no clear D. This CDR3 has 15 amino acids. With 4 bases removed from V and 1 base from J, the gap between germline ends came to 12 bases. Germline V gene sequence: CDR1 SGHNT, CDR2 YENEEA. Full variable domain (outside the CDR3, taken from reference TRBV11-3 and TRBJ2-3): EAGVVQSPRYKIIEKKQPVAFWCNPISGHNTLYWYLQNLGQGPELLIRYENEEAVDDSQLPKDRFSAERLKGVDSTLKIQPAELGDSAVYLCASSWTGRGTDTQYFGPGTRLTVL.

The chain is built from TRBV6-1 and TRBJ1-3; 9 bases match TRBD1. CDR1 MNHNS and CDR2 SASEGT come from the germline V gene. There are 17 residues in the CDR3. With V trimmed by 2 bases and J by 3 bases, 8 bases remained unmatched. DNA for the CDR3: TGTGCCAGCAGTGAACCGGGACAGGGTCTGTTTGGAAACACCATATATTTT. As protein: CASSEPGQGLFGNTIYF.

V usage is TRBV27 and J usage is TRBJ2-3, with TRBD1 matching over 7 bases. Germline V gives CDR1 MNHEY, CDR2 SMNVEV (reference sequence). CDR3 length: 17 residues. V was pared by 4 bases and J by 2 bases, with 12 bases of the junction left unmatched. This chain's CDR3 is CASSSYTTGENTDTQYF. CDR3 DNA sequence: TGTGCCAGCAGTTCATATACCACAGGGGAGAACACAGATACGCAGTATTTT.

V and J are TRBV18 and TRBJ2-4; 11 bases line up with TRBD1. Germline loops: CDR1 KGHSH, CDR2 LQKENI. The length of the CDR3 is 15 residues. V was clipped by 4 bases and J by 3 bases; unmatched bases: 2. The CDR3 DNA is TGTGCCAGCTCACGGACAGGGGGCGGCAAAAACATTCAGTACTTC. Translation gives CASSRTGGGKNIQYF.